These T cell receptor beta chains were read from a single sample in a study of control samples from healthy donors and cancer patients. Generated by immunoSEQ multiplex PCR, the TCRdb table keeps only in-frame clones and is missing some. The data show approximately 52,000 clones, roughly 95% seen once. The sample taken for sequencing was blood. The receptors shown here come from a woman aged 18-35 years in good health. The CDR3 runs from the conserved cysteine through the conserved F or W. D genes are given only for firm matches. The listing skips clone size in some rows; elsewhere it reads once, few, many or a size class.

j_gene | d_gene | abundance | v_gene | CDR3aa | CDR3nt
TRBJ2-7 | TRBD1 | few | TRBV7-9 | CASSSLDRGLSYEQYF | TGTGCCAGCAGCTCTCTGGACAGGGGGCTCTCCTACGAGCAGTACTTC
TRBJ2-1 | . | . | TRBV3-1/TRBV3-2 | CASSQGRGPNNEQFF | TGTGCCAGCAGCCAAGGACGAGGGCCTAACAATGAGCAGTTCTTC
TRBJ2-1 | . | . | TRBV13 | CASSGTGTYNEQFF | TGTGCCAGCAGCGGTACAGGGACCTACAATGAGCAGTTCTTC
TRBJ1-2 | TRBD1 | . | TRBV5-4 | CASSRQGAGNYGYTF | TGTGCCAGCAGCCGACAGGGGGCGGGAAACTATGGCTACACCTTC
TRBJ1-3 | . | . | TRBV24-1 | CATSDRPGLLNF | TGTGCCACCAGTGACCGTCCAGGGTTATTAAATTTT
TRBJ1-1 | . | . | TRBV4-3 | CASSQDTTGNTEAFF | TGCGCCAGCAGCCAAGATACCACAGGGAACACTGAAGCTTTCTTT
TRBJ1-6 | . | . | TRBV4-3 | CASSQDQENSPLHF | TGCGCCAGCAGCCAAGACCAGGAAAATTCACCCCTCCACTTT
TRBJ1-2 | . | . | TRBV7-2 | CASSPRGPLGGYTF | TGTGCCAGCAGCCCCCGAGGGCCCTTGGGTGGCTACACCTTC
TRBJ2-7 | . | . | TRBV19 | CASSKRNEQYF | TGTGCCAGTAGTAAGAGGAACGAGCAGTACTTC
TRBJ1-1 | . | . | TRBV12-5 | CASGLVLRGEAFF | TGTGCTAGTGGTTTGGTACTGAGGGGTGAAGCTTTCTTT
TRBJ1-4 | . | . | TRBV10-2 | CASSEGVLATNEKLFF | TGCGCCAGCAGTGAGGGAGTACTTGCAACTAATGAAAAACTGTTTTTT
TRBJ2-7 | . | . | TRBV28 | CASSPASFEQYF | TGTGCCAGCAGCCCCGCCTCTTTCGAGCAGTACTTC
TRBJ2-2 | TRBD2 | . | TRBV7-8 | CASTPKILAVGAGELFF | TGTGCCAGCACCCCGAAAATACTAGCGGTGGGGGCCGGGGAGCTGTTTTTT
TRBJ1-5 | . | . | TRBV12-5 | CASGLMDSSQPQHF | TGTGCTAGTGGTTTGATGGACAGCAGTCAGCCCCAGCATTTT
TRBJ2-1 | . | . | TRBV6-5 | CASSDYKESDEQFF | TGTGCCAGCAGCGACTATAAGGAAAGCGATGAGCAGTTCTTC
TRBJ1-2 | . | . | TRBV7-9 | CASSSLKGSADGYTF | TGTGCCAGCAGCTCCCTTAAGGGGTCTGCGGATGGCTACACCTTC
TRBJ2-6 | . | . | TRBV2 | CASSEQGSGANVLTF | TGTGCCAGCAGTGAACAGGGATCTGGGGCCAACGTCCTGACTTTC
TRBJ1-1 | . | . | TRBV6-5 | CASSYYRGGSPTEAFF | TGTGCCAGCAGTTATTACCGGGGAGGGTCGCCCACTGAAGCTTTCTTT
TRBJ1-5 | TRBD1 | . | TRBV27 | CASSEQGQFSNQPQHF | TGTGCCAGCAGCGAACAGGGGCAATTTAGCAATCAGCCCCAGCATTTT
TRBJ2-1 | TRBD1 | . | TRBV27 | CASRGAGTGERNEQFF | TGTGCCAGCAGAGGGGCCGGGACAGGGGAACGGAATGAGCAGTTCTTC
TRBJ1-5 | . | . | TRBV30 | CAWSVSGGFRQPQHF | TGTGCCTGGAGTGTATCGGGGGGGTTCCGACAGCCCCAGCATTTT
TRBJ1-2 | . | . | TRBV5-6 | CASSLPTVEDYTF | TGTGCCAGCAGCTTGCCGACAGTTGAGGACTACACCTTC
TRBJ1-2 | TRBD1 | . | TRBV6-5 | CASRKGQAGYTF | TGTGCCAGCAGAAAGGGACAGGCAGGCTACACCTTC
TRBJ2-7 | TRBD1 | . | TRBV4-2 | CASSGETGGAYEQYF | TGTGCCAGCAGCGGGGAAACAGGGGGCGCTTACGAGCAGTACTTC
TRBJ1-5 | . | . | TRBV7-2 | CASSFRGGTNQPQHF | TGTGCCAGCAGCTTCAGGGGCGGTACCAATCAGCCCCAGCATTTT
TRBJ2-1 | TRBD1 | . | TRBV2 | CASSATGTDNEQFF | TGTGCCAGCAGTGCTACCGGGACAGACAATGAGCAGTTCTTC
TRBJ1-2 | . | . | TRBV3-1/TRBV3-2 | CASSQLAGDGYTF | TGTGCCAGCAGCCAGCTCGCGGGGGATGGCTACACCTTC
TRBJ2-3 | . | . | TRBV5-1 | CASSRGGTDTQYF | TGCGCCAGCAGCCGCGGGGGCACAGATACGCAGTATTTT
TRBJ2-7 | TRBD2 | . | TRBV29-1 | CSADSGGGYEQYF | TGCAGCGCCGATAGCGGGGGTGGCTACGAGCAGTACTTC
TRBJ1-2 | TRBD1 | few | TRBV6-4 | CASSLHSDRGYGYTF | TGTGCCAGCAGCCTACACTCGGACAGGGGGTATGGCTACACCTTC
TRBJ1-1 | . | . | TRBV15 | CATSRVGEPTEAFF | TGTGCCACCAGCAGAGTTGGGGAACCCACTGAAGCTTTCTTT
TRBJ1-4 | . | . | TRBV11-2 | CASSLTRQATNEKLFF | TGTGCCAGCAGCTTAACCCGACAGGCAACTAATGAAAAACTGTTTTTT
TRBJ1-1 | . | . | TRBV18 | CASSPGLGGSMFTEAFF | TGTGCCAGCTCACCAGGATTAGGGGGGTCTATGTTCACTGAAGCTTTCTTT
TRBJ1-1 | . | . | TRBV21-1 | CASKGEGAPITEAFF | TGTGCCAGCAAAGGGGAGGGGGCTCCTATTACTGAAGCTTTCTTT
TRBJ1-1 | . | . | TRBV19 | CASSIGMEGEAFF | TGTGCCAGTAGTATAGGAATGGAGGGTGAAGCTTTCTTT
TRBJ2-1 | . | . | TRBV15 | CATSREQNNEQFF | TGTGCCACCAGCAGAGAACAGAACAATGAGCAGTTCTTC
TRBJ1-5 | TRBD1 | . | TRBV4-1 | CASSQGTGGSNQPQHF | TGCGCCAGCAGCCAAGGTACAGGGGGAAGTAATCAGCCCCAGCATTTT
TRBJ2-7 | . | . | TRBV6-1 | CASSERETGAHEQYF | TGTGCCAGCAGTGAGCGGGAGACAGGGGCCCACGAGCAGTACTTC
TRBJ2-2 | . | once | TRBV15 | CATSIPSENTGELFF | TGTGCCACCAGCATTCCAAGCGAGAACACCGGGGAGCTGTTTTTT
TRBJ1-1 | . | . | TRBV9 | CASSVAAGPNTEAFF | TGTGCCAGCAGCGTAGCTGCGGGCCCGAACACTGAAGCTTTCTTT
TRBJ2-7 | TRBD1 | . | TRBV5-1 | CASRGQGAYEQYF | TGCGCCAGCAGGGGACAGGGGGCCTACGAGCAGTACTTC